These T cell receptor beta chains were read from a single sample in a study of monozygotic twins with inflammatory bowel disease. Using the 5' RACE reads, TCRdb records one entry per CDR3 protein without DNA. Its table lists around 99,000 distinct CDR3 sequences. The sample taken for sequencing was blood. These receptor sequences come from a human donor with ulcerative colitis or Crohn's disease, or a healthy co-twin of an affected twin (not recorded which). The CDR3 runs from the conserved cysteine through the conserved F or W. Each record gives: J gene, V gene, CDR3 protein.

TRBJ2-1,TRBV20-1,CSALRQGLNEQFF
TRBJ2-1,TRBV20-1,CSARLLAGGHNEQFF
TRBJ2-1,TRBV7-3,CASSTGTGIYNEQFF
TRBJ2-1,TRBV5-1,CASSSKTKGTSGEERDEQFF
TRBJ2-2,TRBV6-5,CASRSHTGELFF
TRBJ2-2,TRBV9,CASGLGQGISGELFF
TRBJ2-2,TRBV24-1,CATSAATSGRAGELFF
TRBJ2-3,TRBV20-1,CSASSGLAGGGADTQYF
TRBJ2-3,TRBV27,CASSGRGWGTDTQYF
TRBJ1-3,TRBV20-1,CSARDLEGLSGNTIYF
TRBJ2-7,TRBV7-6,CASSLESVPLAGGNYEQYF
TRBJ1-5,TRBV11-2,CASSSGTGKTASNQPQHF
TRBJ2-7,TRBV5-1,CASSYNRDSNYEQYF
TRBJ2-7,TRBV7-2,CASTPVSSYEQYF
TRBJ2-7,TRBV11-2,CASVGAQRKGEQYF
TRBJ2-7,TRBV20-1,CSASGGIRRGSYEQYF
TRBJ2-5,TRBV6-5,CASSFGLAGGLETQYF
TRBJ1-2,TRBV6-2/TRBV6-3,CASSLMTADGYTF
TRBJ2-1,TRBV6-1,CASSGAGPPLSYNEQFF
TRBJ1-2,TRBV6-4,CASSEGGGHYGYTF
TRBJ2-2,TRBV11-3,CASSLDPTSGRAGELFF
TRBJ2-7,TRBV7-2,CASSSTSGSHEQYF
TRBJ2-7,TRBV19,CASSPRDSTADEQYF
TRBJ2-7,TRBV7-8,CASSFLRSGYEQYF
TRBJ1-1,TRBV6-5,CASSSRGGTEYPYEAFF
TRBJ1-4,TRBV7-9,CASSASTIPGPNEKLFF
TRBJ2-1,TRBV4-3,CASSQGRLAPDEQFF
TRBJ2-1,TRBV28,CASSSLTGASYNEQFF
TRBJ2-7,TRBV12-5,CASGLVLGDRRTYEQYF